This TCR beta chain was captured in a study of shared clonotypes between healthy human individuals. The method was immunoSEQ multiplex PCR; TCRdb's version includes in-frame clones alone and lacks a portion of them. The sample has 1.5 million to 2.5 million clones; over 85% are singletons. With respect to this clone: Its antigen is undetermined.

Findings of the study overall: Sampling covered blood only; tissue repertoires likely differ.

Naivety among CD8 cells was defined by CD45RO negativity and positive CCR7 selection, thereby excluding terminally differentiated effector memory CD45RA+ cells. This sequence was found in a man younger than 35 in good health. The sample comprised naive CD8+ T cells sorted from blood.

DNA of the CDR3: TGTGCCAGCAGCTTAGATCGGGGTGACAGGGGCTATGGCAATCAGCCCCAGCATTTT. It encodes CASSLDRGDRGYGNQPQHF. The rearrangement links TRBV7-8 to TRBJ1-5; 8 nucleotides line up with TRBD1. There are 19 residues in the CDR3. From germline, CDR1 is SGHVS and CDR2 FQNEAQ. With 1 base clipped from V and 2 bases from J, the junction kept 13 bases outside the gene matches.